In this sample, the clone carrying this T cell receptor beta chain turned up a few times. What it recognizes is unknown. RNA transcripts yielded amplified TCR beta CDR3 regions. Second-round multiplex PCR came after a first-round RT-PCR that employed HTBI primers. TCRdb analysed the multiplex PCR reads with MiXCR anew, one entry per CDR3 protein. The table lists around 670,000 distinct CDR3 sequences, 35% to 50% of them singletons. Trimming left V 3 bases short and J 0 bases short, with 9 bases between. Germline assignment: CDR1 DFQATT and CDR2 SNEGSKA (reference sequence). There are 15 residues in the CDR3. The data derive from a study of Graves' ophthalmopathy and Graves' hyperthyroidism. Overall study results and limits: For predicting ophthalmopathy progression, the model had approximately 70% sensitivity and around 72% specificity. Most thyroid-expanded clonotypes exceeding 0.001 frequency were also found in blood.

Ophthalmopathy was moderately-to-severely active, CAS at least 3, NOSPECS at least 4, lasting under 3 months. Enrollment excluded any patients with other autoimmune diseases, uncontrolled infections, pregnancy or lactation. The J gene is TRBJ2-6, the V gene TRBV20-1, with D possibly matching TRBD1 (5 bases). The sample consisted of peripheral blood. The sequence was collected from an adult man with Graves' ophthalmopathy. CDR3: CSASRQSSGANVLTF. The CDR3 nucleotides read TGCAGTGCTAGCAGACAGTCCTCTGGGGCCAACGTCCTGACTTTC.